Listed below are T cell receptor beta chains from one sample, sequenced in a study of OX40 agonist ivuxolimab in advanced cancers. The table came from immunoSEQ multiplex PCR; TCRdb's copy has only in-frame clones and leaves some out. Of around 99,000 clones in the sample, approximately 90% are singletons; the top ten hold about 1.2%. The sequencing here drew on CD4+ or CD8+ T cells sorted from blood, taken in a trial of the OX40 agonist ivuxolimab. The receptors were sampled from an adult with an advanced solid tumor such as melanoma, head and neck, liver or kidney cancer. The CDR3 runs from the conserved cysteine through the conserved F or W. D genes are given only for firm matches. The size of a clone is reported for some rows only, either as once, few or many, or as a class for expanded clones.

v_gene	d_gene	j_gene	abundance	CDR3nt	CDR3aa
TRBV28	.	TRBJ1-4	.	TGTGCCAGCAGCCAAGACAGAGGTAATGAAAAACTGTTTTTT	CASSQDRGNEKLFF
TRBV4-3	.	TRBJ1-2	.	TGCGCCAGCAGCCAAGAAAGGACCGAGATCTATGGCTACACCTTC	CASSQERTEIYGYTF
TRBV6-6	.	TRBJ2-2	.	TGTGCCAGCAGCCGCATCGGAGCGGTCAACACCGGGGAGCTGTTTTTT	CASSRIGAVNTGELFF
TRBV4-1	TRBD2	TRBJ2-7	.	TGCGCCAGCAGCCTCAGGGAAGCGGGACCCTACGAGCAGTACTTC	CASSLREAGPYEQYF
TRBV7-6	.	TRBJ1-1	.	TGTGCCAGCAGCCGCACAGTGAACACTGAAGCTTTCTTT	CASSRTVNTEAFF
TRBV19	.	TRBJ1-5	few	TGTGCCAGTAGTATCCAGGGCCAGAGCAATCAGCCCCAGCATTTT	CASSIQGQSNQPQHF
TRBV18	.	TRBJ2-7	.	TGTGCCAGCTCACCAATAAGTTTGACAGTTTATTCCCGAGTCGGCCACGAGCAGTACTTC	CASSPISLTVYSRVGHEQYF
TRBV28	TRBD1	TRBJ1-5	.	TGTGCCAGCAGACCCGGGACAGGGGGTGCGCCCCAGCATTTT	CASRPGTGGAPQHF
TRBV6-5	TRBD1	TRBJ2-7	.	TGTGCCAGCCGGGATGGACAGGGGTCCTACGAGCAGTACTTC	CASRDGQGSYEQYF
TRBV5-1	TRBD2	TRBJ2-7	.	TGCGCCAGCAGCTTGGGACTAGCGGGAGTGTCCGAGCAGTACTTC	CASSLGLAGVSEQYF
TRBV5-8	.	TRBJ2-7	.	TGTGCCAGCAGCCTGGGGACTCTAGACTACGAGCAGTACTTC	CASSLGTLDYEQYF
TRBV28	.	TRBJ1-4	.	TGTGCCAGCAGCCAAGCAGGGGAAGGAGGAAAACTGTTTTTT	CASSQAGEGGKLFF
TRBV4-3	.	TRBJ2-1	.	TGCGCCAGCGGCCAAGAGATCGGGGACGGACACAATGAGCAGTTCTTC	CASGQEIGDGHNEQFF
TRBV28	TRBD1	TRBJ1-4	.	TGTGCCAGCAGTTTGGACAGGGGGCGTGAAAAACTGTTTTTT	CASSLDRGREKLFF
TRBV30	.	TRBJ2-1	.	TGTGCCTGGAGTGTACAGTCCAATGAGCAGTTCTTC	CAWSVQSNEQFF
TRBV28	.	TRBJ2-7	.	TGTGCCAGTGGCCTGGTCTACGAGCAGTACTTC	CASGLVYEQYF
TRBV18	.	TRBJ2-3	.	TGTGCCAGCTCACCACAGGAGGACACAGATACGCAGTATTTT	CASSPQEDTDTQYF
TRBV10-3	TRBD1	TRBJ2-7	.	TGTGCCATCAGTGAGCGCCCCGGGACAGGCCACGAGCAGTACTTC	CAISERPGTGHEQYF
TRBV5-4	.	TRBJ2-4	.	TGTGCCAGCAGCGGGCAGACAGAAAACATTCAGTACTTC	CASSGQTENIQYF
TRBV28	TRBD1	TRBJ1-2	.	TGTGCCAGCAGTTGTCGACCGGGACAGGGCCTACCGTGCTATGGCTACACCTTC	CASSCRPGQGLPCYGYTF
TRBV6-4	TRBD1	TRBJ1-2	.	TGTGCCAGCAGTGACATAGACAGGGTTCATGGCTACACCTTC	CASSDIDRVHGYTF
TRBV19	.	TRBJ2-4	once	TGTGCCAGTAGTACGGCCCTGAGGGCGTCTCAGTACTTC	CASSTALRASQYF
TRBV11-2	.	TRBJ2-2	.	TGTGCCAGCAGCTTCCGGCTAGCGAGTCAGAACACCGGGGAGCTGTTTTTT	CASSFRLASQNTGELFF
TRBV6-6	.	TRBJ1-2	.	TGTGCCAGCACAATTGGCGGTACTAACTATGGCTACACCTTC	CASTIGGTNYGYTF
TRBV2	TRBD1	TRBJ1-1	.	TGTGCCAGCTGCCGGGACAGGAACACTGAAGCTTTCTTT	CASCRDRNTEAFF